One and the same sample provided the 10 T cell receptor beta chains below, sequenced in a study of CD8 T cells in ankylosing spondylitis. TCRdb processed the 5' RACE reads anew with MiXCR; each CDR3 protein has one entry. The sample lists 350,000 or so distinct CDR3 sequences; 14% to 15% were seen once. The sequencing input was blood, either unsorted or a sorted T cell fraction (not recorded which). The receptors stem from a male donor with ankylosing spondylitis or in good health (not recorded which).

This clonotype was detected a few times. The chain couples TRBV12-1 to TRBJ2-2; the DNA was not compared with TRBD2, the D call given in the table. TRBV12-1 is a pseudogene segment. The CDR3 runs 16 residues. The CDR3: CASSPPGPGLSGELFF. CDR3 nucleotides: TGTGCCAGCAGCCCGCCGGGCCCAGGGTTGTCCGGGGAGCTGTTTTTT.

Here the CDR3 reads CASSQREGGAWTQYF. CDR3 nucleotide sequence: TGTGCCAGCAGTCAGCGGGAGGGTGGGGCATGGACGCAGTATTTT. This chain joins TRBV6-1 and TRBJ2-3, with 10 bases aligning to TRBD2. The CDR3 sequence is 15 residues long. The germline V gene has CDR1 MNHNS and CDR2 SASEGT. V shed 5 bases, J shed 9 bases, and the junction held 11 bases outside the gene matches.

The rearrangement uses TRBV6-1 and TRBJ2-5; D might be TRBD1 (5 bases). Germline V gene sequence: CDR1 MNHNS, CDR2 SASEGT. V was clipped by 1 base and J by 10 bases, with 10 bases between them. The length of the CDR3 is 12 residues. CDR3 sequence: CASSEGVRGQYF. DNA for the CDR3: TGTGCCAGCAGTGAAGGGGTTAGGGGCCAGTACTTC.

This chain connects TRBV3-1 to TRBJ1-1; D ambiguous. Between the trimmed V and J ends, which lost 2 bases and 4 bases, there was a span of 2 bases. Germline-derived CDR1 and CDR2 are LGHDT and YNNKEL (reference sequence). There are 11 residues in the CDR3. The CDR3: CASSQSTEAFF. The CDR3 DNA reads TGTGCCAGCAGCCAAAGCACTGAAGCTTTCTTT.

The V gene is TRBV6-1, the J gene TRBJ2-7, with D tentatively TRBD2 (6 bases). V dropped 5 bases and J dropped 3 bases, with 14 bases sitting between them. The CDR3 extends over 14 amino acids. Per germline, CDR1 MNHNS and CDR2 SASEGT. Here the CDR3 DNA reads TGTGCCAGCAGTCCCGGGACTCATTTCTACGAGCAGTACTTC. Amino acids: CASSPGTHFYEQYF.

The chain is built from TRBV6-5 and TRBJ2-7, with D uncertain. This CDR3 comprises 15 residues. Trimming pared 0 bases from V and 0 bases from J, leaving 9 bases between. Germline assignment: CDR1 MNHEY and CDR2 SVGAGI. The CDR3 coding sequence is TGTGCCAGCAGTTACTCTTTGGGCGCCTCCTACGAGCAGTACTTC. Translating gives CASSYSLGASYEQYF.

This clonotype was observed a handful of times. V usage is TRBV5-1 and J usage is TRBJ2-7; 7 bases match TRBD1. From germline, CDR1 is SGHRS and CDR2 YFSETQ. The CDR3 totals 12 residues. Losses at the gene ends were 2 bases for V and 5 bases for J; bases not matched to a gene: 1. This CDR3 reads CASSFDRDEQYF. CDR3 nucleotide sequence: TGCGCCAGCAGCTTCGACAGGGACGAGCAGTACTTC.

The CDR3, as DNA: TGTGCCAGCAGCCTTCGGACTAGCGGGAGTCCCTACGAGCAGTACTTC. The encoded protein is CASSLRTSGSPYEQYF. The J gene is TRBJ2-7, the V gene TRBV3-1; 13 bases map to TRBD2. This CDR3 contains 16 residues. CDR1 and CDR2 from the germline V gene are LGHDT and YNNKEL (reference sequence). After removal of 4 bases from V and 2 bases from J, the junction contained 5 bases not matched to a gene.

The CDR3 bases are TGCAGTGCGGCATCGGGACAGGGATGGTGGGAGCAGTTCTTC. This sequence encodes CSAASGQGWWEQFF. The chain has TRBV20-1 and TRBJ2-1; 9 bases are a match to TRBD1. V gave up 6 bases and J gave up 10 bases; unmatched junction bases: 13. This CDR3 is built from 14 residues. Germline V lookup: CDR1 DFQATT, CDR2 SNEGSKA (reference sequence).

This clonotype was counted many times. The chain employs TRBV5-1 and TRBJ1-1, with D tentatively TRBD1 (6 bases). V was pared by 7 bases and J by 6 bases, with 19 bases between. Germline CDR1 and CDR2: SGHRS and YFSETQ. This CDR3 contains 14 residues. DNA of the CDR3: TGCGCCAGCGCGGGAGGGGGGCCGGAGGCTGAAGCTTTCTTT. This encodes CASAGGGPEAEAFF.